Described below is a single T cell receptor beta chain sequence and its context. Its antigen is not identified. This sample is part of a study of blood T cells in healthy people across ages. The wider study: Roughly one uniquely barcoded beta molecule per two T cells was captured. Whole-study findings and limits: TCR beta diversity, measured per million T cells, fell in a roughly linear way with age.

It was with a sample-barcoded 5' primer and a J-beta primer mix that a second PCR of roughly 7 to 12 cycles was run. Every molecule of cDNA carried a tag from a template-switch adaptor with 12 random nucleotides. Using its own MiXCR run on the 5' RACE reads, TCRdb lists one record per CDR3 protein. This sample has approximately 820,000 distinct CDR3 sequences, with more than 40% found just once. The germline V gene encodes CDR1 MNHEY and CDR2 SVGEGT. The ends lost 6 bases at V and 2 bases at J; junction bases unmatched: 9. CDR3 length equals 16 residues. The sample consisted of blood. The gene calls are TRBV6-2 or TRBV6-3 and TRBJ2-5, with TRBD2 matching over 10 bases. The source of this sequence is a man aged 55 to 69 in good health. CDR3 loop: CASRPSGGADQETQYF. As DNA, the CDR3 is TGTGCCAGCAGACCTAGCGGGGGCGCCGATCAAGAGACCCAGTACTTC.